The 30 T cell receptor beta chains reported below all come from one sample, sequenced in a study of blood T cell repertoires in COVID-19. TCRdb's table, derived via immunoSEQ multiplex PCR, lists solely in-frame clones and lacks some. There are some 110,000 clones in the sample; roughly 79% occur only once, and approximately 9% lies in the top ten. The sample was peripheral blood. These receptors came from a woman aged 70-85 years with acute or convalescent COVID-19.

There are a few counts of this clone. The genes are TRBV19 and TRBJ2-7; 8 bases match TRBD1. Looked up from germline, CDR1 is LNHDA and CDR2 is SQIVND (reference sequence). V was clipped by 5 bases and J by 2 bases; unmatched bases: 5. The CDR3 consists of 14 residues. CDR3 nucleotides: TGTGCCAGTAGTCCGCGGACAGGGACCTACGAGCAGTACTTC. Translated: CASSPRTGTYEQYF. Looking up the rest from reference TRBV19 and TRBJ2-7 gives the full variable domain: DGGITQSPKYLFRKEGQNVTLSCEQNLNHDAMYWYRQDPGQGLRLIYYSQIVNDFQKGDIAEGYSVSREKKESFPLTVTSAQKNPTAFYLCASSPRTGTYEQYFGPGTRLTVT.

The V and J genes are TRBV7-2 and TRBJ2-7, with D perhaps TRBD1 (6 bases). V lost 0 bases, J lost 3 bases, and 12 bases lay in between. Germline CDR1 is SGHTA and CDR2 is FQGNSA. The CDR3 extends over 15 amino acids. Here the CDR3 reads CASSLAGGPFYEQYF. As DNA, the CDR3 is TGTGCCAGCAGCTTAGCAGGGGGACCATTCTACGAGCAGTACTTC. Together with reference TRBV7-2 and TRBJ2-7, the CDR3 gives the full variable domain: GAGVSQSPSNKVTEKGKDVELRCDPISGHTALYWYRQSLGQGLEFLIYFQGNSAPDKSGLPSDRFSAERTGGSVSTLTIQRTQQEDSAVYLCASSLAGGPFYEQYFGPGTRLTVT.

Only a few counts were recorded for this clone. CDR3 region: CASSYSGGKEAFF. DNA of the CDR3: TGTGCCAGCAGTTACTCAGGGGGCAAGGAAGCTTTCTTT. This chain uses TRBV6-5 with TRBJ1-1; 7 bases agree with TRBD1. The ends lost 0 bases at V and 8 bases at J; junction bases unmatched: 3. This CDR3 is 13 amino acids long. The germline V gene encodes CDR1 MNHEY and CDR2 SVGAGI.

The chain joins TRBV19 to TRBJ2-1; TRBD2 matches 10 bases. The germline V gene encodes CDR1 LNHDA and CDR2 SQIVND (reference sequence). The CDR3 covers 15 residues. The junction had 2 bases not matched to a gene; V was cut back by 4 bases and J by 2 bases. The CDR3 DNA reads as TGTGCCAGTAGTAGGACTAGCGGCACCTACAATGAGCAGTTCTTC. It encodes CASSRTSGTYNEQFF.

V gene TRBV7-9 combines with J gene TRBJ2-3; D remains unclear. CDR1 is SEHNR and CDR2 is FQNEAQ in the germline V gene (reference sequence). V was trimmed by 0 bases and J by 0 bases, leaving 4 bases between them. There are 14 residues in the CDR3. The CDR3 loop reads CASSLAPSTDTQYF. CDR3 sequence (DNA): TGTGCCAGCAGCTTAGCCCCTAGCACAGATACGCAGTATTTT.

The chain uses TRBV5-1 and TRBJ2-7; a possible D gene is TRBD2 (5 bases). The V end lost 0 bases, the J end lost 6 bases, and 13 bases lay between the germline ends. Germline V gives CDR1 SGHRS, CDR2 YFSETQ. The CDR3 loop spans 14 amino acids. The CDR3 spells CASSLDRNLAEQYF. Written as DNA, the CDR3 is TGCGCCAGCAGCTTGGACCGAAACCTAGCCGAGCAGTACTTC.

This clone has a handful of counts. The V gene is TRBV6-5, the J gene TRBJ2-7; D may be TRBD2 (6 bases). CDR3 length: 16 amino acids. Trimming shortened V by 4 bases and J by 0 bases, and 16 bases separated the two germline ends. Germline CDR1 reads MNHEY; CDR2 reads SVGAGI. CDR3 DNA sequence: TGTGCCAGCAGTTCTCCCGGGACTGCCAGCTCCTACGAGCAGTACTTC. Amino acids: CASSSPGTASSYEQYF.

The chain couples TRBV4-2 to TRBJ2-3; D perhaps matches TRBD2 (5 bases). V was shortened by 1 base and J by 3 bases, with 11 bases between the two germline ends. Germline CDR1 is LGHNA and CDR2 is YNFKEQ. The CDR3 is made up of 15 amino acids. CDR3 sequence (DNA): TGTGCCAGCAGCCAAGGTCGGGGAGAGACAGATACGCAGTATTTT. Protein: CASSQGRGETDTQYF.

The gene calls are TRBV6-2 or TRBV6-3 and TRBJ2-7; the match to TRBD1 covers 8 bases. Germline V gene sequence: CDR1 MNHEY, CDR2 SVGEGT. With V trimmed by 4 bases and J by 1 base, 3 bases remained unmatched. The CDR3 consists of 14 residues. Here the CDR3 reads CASSWDRRSYEQYF. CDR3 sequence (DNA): TGTGCCAGCAGTTGGGACAGGCGTTCCTACGAGCAGTACTTC.

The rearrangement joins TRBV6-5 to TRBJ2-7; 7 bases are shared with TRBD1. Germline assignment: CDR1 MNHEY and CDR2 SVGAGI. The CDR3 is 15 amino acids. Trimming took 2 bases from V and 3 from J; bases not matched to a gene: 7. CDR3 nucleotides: TGTGCCAGCAGTTACCCCAGGGGGTCGGGCTACGAGCAGTACTTC. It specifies CASSYPRGSGYEQYF.

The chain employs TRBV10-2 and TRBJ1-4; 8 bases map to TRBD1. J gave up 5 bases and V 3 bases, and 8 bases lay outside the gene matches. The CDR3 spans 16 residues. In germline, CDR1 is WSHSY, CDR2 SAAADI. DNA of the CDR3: TGCGCCAGCAGTGACCCCGGGACAGGCCCCAATGAAAAACTGTTTTTT. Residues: CASSDPGTGPNEKLFF.

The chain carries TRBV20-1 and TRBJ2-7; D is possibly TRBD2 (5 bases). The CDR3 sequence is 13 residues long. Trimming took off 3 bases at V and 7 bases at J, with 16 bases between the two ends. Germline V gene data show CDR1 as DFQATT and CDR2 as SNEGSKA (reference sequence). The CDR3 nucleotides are TGCAGTGCTAGTGAGGTCGGACTCCTGGAGCAGTACTTC. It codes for CSASEVGLLEQYF.

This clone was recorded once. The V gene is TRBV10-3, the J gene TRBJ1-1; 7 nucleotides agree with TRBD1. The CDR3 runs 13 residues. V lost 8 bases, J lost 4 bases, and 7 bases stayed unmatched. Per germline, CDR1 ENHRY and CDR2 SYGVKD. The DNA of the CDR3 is TGTGCCATCCAAGACAGGGTTGGCACTGAAGCTTTCTTT. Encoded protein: CAIQDRVGTEAFF.

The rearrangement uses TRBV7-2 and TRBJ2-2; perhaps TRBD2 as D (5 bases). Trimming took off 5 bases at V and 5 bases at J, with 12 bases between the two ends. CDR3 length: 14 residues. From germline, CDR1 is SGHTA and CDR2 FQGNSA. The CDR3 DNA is TGTGCCAGCAGCCCACTAGGTTGGACCGGGGAGCTGTTTTTT. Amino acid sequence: CASSPLGWTGELFF.

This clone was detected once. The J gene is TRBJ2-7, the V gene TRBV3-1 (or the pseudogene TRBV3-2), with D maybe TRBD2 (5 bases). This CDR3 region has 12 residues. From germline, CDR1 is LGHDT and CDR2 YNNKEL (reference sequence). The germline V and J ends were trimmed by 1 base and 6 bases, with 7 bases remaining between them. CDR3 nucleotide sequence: TGTGCCAGCAGCCAAGCCCGGGGCGAGCAGTACTTC. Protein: CASSQARGEQYF.

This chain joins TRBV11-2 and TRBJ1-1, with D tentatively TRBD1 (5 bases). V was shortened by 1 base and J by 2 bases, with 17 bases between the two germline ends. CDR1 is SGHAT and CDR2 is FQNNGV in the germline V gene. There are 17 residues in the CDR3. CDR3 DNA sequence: TGTGCCAGCAGCTTAGCGGGCGCCAGGGTTGGAAACACTGAAGCTTTCTTT. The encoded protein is CASSLAGARVGNTEAFF. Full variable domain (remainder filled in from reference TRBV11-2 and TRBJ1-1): EAGVAQSPRYKIIEKRQSVAFWCNPISGHATLYWYQQILGQGPKLLIQFQNNGVVDDSQLPKDRFSAERLKGVDSTLKIQPAKLEDSAVYLCASSLAGARVGNTEAFFGQGTRLTVV.

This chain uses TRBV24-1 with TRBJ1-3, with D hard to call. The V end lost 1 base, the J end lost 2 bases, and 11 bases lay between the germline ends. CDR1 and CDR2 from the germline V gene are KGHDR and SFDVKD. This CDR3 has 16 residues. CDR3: CATSDFGAVAGNTIYF. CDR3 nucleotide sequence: TGTGCCACCAGTGATTTCGGAGCCGTGGCTGGAAACACCATATATTTT.

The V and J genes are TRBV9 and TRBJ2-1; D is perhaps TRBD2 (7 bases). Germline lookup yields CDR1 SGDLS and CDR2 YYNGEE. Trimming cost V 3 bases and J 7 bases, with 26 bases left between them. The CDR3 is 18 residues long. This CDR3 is CASSASWGGARGPNEQFF. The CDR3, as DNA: TGTGCCAGCAGCGCCAGTTGGGGGGGGGCGCGGGGCCCGAATGAGCAGTTCTTC.

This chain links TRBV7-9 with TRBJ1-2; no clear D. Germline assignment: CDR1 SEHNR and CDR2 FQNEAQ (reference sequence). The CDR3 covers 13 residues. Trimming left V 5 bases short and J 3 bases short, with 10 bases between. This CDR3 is CASSVDGYYGYTF. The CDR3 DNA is TGTGCCAGCAGCGTAGACGGGTACTATGGCTACACCTTC.

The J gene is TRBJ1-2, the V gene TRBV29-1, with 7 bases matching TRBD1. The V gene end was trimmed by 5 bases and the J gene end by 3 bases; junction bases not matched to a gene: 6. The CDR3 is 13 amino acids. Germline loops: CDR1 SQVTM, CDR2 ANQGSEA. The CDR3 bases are TGCAGCGTTCGGACAGGAGGAGACTATGGCTACACCTTC. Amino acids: CSVRTGGDYGYTF.

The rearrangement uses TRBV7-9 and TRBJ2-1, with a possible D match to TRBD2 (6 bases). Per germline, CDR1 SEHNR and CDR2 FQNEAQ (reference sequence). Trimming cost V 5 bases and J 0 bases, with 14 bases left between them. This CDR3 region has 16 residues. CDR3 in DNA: TGTGCCAGCAGCCTAAGCGGGCCAATCTCCTACAATGAGCAGTTCTTC. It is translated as CASSLSGPISYNEQFF.

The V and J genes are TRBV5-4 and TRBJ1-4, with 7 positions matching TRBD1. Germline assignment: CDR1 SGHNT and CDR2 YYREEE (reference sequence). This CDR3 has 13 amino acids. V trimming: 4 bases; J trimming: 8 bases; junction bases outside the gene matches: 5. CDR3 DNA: TGTGCCAGCAGCCAGGACAGGAGGGAAAAACTGTTTTTT. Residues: CASSQDRREKLFF. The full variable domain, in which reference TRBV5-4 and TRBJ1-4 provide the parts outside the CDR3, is ETGVTQSPTHLIKTRGQQVTLRCSSQSGHNTVSWYQQALGQGPQFIFQYYREEENGRGNFPPRFSGLQFPNYSSELNVNALELDDSALYLCASSQDRREKLFFGSGTQLSVL.

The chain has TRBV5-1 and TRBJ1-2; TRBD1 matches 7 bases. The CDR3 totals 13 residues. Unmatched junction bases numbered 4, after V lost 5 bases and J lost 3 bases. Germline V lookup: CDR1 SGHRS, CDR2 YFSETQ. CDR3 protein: CASRTGTDYGYTF. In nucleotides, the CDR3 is TGCGCCAGCAGGACCGGGACAGACTATGGCTACACCTTC.

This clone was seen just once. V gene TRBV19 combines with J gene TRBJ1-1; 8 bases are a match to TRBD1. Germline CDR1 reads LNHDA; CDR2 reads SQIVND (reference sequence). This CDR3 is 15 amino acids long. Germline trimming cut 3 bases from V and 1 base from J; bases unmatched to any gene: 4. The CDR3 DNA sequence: TGTGCCAGTAGTATGCAGGGGGCACCGAACACTGAAGCTTTCTTT. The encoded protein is CASSMQGAPNTEAFF. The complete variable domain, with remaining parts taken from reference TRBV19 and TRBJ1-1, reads DGGITQSPKYLFRKEGQNVTLSCEQNLNHDAMYWYRQDPGQGLRLIYYSQIVNDFQKGDIAEGYSVSREKKESFPLTVTSAQKNPTAFYLCASSMQGAPNTEAFFGQGTRLTVV.

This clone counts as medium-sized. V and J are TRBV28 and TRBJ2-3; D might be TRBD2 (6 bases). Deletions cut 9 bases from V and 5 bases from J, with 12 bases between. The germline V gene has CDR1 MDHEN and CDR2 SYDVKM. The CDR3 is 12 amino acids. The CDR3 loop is CASGGAGDTQYF. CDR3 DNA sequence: TGTGCCAGTGGAGGGGCGGGAGATACGCAGTATTTT.

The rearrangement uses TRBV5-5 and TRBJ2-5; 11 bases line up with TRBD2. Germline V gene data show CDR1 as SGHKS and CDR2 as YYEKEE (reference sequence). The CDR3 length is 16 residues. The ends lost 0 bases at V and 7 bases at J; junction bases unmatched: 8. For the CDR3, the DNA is TGTGCCAGCAGCTTGGGGACTAGCGGGTATCCACCGACCCAGTACTTC. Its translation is CASSLGTSGYPPTQYF.

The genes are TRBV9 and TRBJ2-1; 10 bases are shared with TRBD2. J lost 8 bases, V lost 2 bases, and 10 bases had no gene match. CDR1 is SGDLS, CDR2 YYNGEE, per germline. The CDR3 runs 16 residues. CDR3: CASSVSPSGGADEQFF. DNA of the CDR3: TGTGCCAGCAGCGTTTCACCAAGCGGGGGGGCCGATGAGCAGTTCTTC.

Here the CDR3 reads CASSQEQGAREQYF. The CDR3 DNA is TGCGCCAGCAGCCAAGAACAGGGGGCGCGCGAGCAGTACTTC. The V and J genes are TRBV4-3 and TRBJ2-7; 9 nucleotides line up with TRBD1. The V and J ends lost 0 bases and 6 bases, in that order; junction bases with no gene match: 3. Germline CDR1 is LGHNA and CDR2 is YSLEER. The CDR3 covers 14 residues.

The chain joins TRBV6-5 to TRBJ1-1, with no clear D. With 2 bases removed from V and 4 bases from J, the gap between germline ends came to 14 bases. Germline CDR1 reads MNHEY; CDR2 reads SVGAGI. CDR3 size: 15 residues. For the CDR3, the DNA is TGTGCCAGCAGTTACGATCAGATGACGGGCACTGAAGCTTTCTTT. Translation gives CASSYDQMTGTEAFF.

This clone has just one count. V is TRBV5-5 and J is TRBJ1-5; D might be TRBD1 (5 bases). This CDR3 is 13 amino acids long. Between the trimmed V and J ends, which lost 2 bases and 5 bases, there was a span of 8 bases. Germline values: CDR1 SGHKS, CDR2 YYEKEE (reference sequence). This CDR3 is CASSFGGDQPQHF. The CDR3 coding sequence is TGTGCCAGCAGCTTCGGAGGGGATCAGCCCCAGCATTTT. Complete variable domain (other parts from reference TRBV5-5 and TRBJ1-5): DAGVTQSPTHLIKTRGQQVTLRCSPISGHKSVSWYQQVLGQGPQFIFQYYEKEERGRGNFPDRFSARQFPNYSSELNVNALLLGDSALYLCASSFGGDQPQHFGDGTRLSIL.